The entry below gives a single T cell receptor beta chain sequence along with its context. Measured with immunoSEQ multiplex PCR; TCRdb has only the in-frame clones, and not every one. Here the sample spans some 760,000 clones, over 75% being singletons. The data were obtained in a study of shared T cell receptors in the human thymus. CDR1 LGHNA and CDR2 YNFKEQ come from the germline V gene. V lost 1 base, J lost 5 bases, and 5 bases lay in between. There are 12 residues in the CDR3. These data are also associated with another study on human thymus T cells.

The specimen was thymocytes. This receptor was identified in a girl under three years old with a congenital heart defect. The V gene is TRBV4-2, the J gene TRBJ1-2; no clear D gene. The CDR3 sequence is CASSQGAYGYTF. CDR3 in DNA: TGTGCCAGCAGCCAAGGCGCTTATGGCTACACCTTC.